This TCR beta chain appears in the sequencing data of a study of cytomegalovirus exposure and HLA in healthy donors. The CDR3 has 11 residues. Trimming left V 1 base short and J 4 bases short, with 4 bases between. Germline V gene sequence: CDR1 DFQATT, CDR2 SNEGSKA (reference sequence). With 60 Vbeta and 13 Jbeta primers, the PCR was carried out. Using immunoSEQ multiplex PCR, the repertoire was profiled, and TCRdb retains in-frame clones only, with some absent. The sample contains 70,000 to 95,000 clones, approximately 80% of which appear only once. This clonotype was sampled from a man in his late teens or twenties in good health and CMV-seronegative. The chain is built from TRBV20-1 and TRBJ1-2, with no clear D. Sequencing used PBMCs. DNA for the CDR3: TGCAGTGCTAGAGCTTTCTATGGCTACACCTTC. This codes for CSARAFYGYTF.